Listed below are T cell receptor beta chains from one sample, sequenced in a study of blood T cell repertoires in COVID-19. Measured with immunoSEQ multiplex PCR; TCRdb has only the in-frame clones, and not every one. This sample carries about 110,000 clones, less than 75% of them seen once, and the ten largest clones take less than 10%. Sequenced material: peripheral blood. The origin of the receptors is a woman in her sixties with acute or convalescent COVID-19. Both conserved end residues are part of each CDR3. The D gene is left open where the match is weak. Clone size is stated in some rows and not others, as once, few, many or a class when expanded.

cdr3_length,j_call,clone_size,v_call,d_call,cdr3_aa,cdr3_nt
16,TRBJ2-5,NA,TRBV5-1,TRBD2,CASSLVLGGSQETQYF,TGCGCCAGCAGCTTGGTTTTGGGAGGGTCTCAAGAGACCCAGTACTTC
15,TRBJ1-3,NA,TRBV7-9,NA,CASIRGSGTGNTIYF,TGTGCCAGCATCAGGGGCTCAGGGACTGGAAACACCATATATTTT
12,TRBJ1-5,NA,TRBV28,NA,CASKENNQPQHF,TGTGCCAGCAAGGAGAATAATCAGCCCCAGCATTTT
17,TRBJ2-3,few,TRBV7-2,TRBD2,CASSLRRRGGSTDTQYF,TGTGCCAGCAGCTTACGCCGGCGGGGGGGTAGCACAGATACGCAGTATTTT
15,TRBJ2-2,few,TRBV5-1,NA,CASSSRGGITGELFF,TGCGCCAGCAGCTCCCGGGGAGGAATCACCGGGGAGCTGTTTTTT
20,TRBJ1-3,NA,TRBV15,NA,CATSRTWTRSLSRSGNTIYF,TGTGCCACCAGCAGGACGTGGACACGGAGTCTCAGTCGCTCTGGAAACACCATATATTTT
15,TRBJ1-5,NA,TRBV24-1,TRBD1,CATSDTTGGNQPQHF,TGTGCCACCAGTGATACTACAGGGGGCAATCAGCCCCAGCATTTT
12,TRBJ1-5,NA,TRBV7-2,NA,CASSPFGQPQHF,TGTGCCAGCAGCCCCTTCGGGCAGCCCCAGCATTTT
14,TRBJ1-3,NA,TRBV10-1,NA,CASSTGRKGNTIYF,TGCGCCAGCAGTACCGGGAGAAAAGGAAACACCATATATTTT
15,TRBJ1-1,NA,TRBV6-5,NA,CASSTSRAVNTEAFF,TGTGCCAGCAGTACCTCCAGGGCGGTGAACACTGAAGCTTTCTTT
13,TRBJ2-5,NA,TRBV14,NA,CASSQETWETQYF,TGTGCCAGCAGCCAAGAGACTTGGGAGACCCAGTACTTC
12,TRBJ2-7,NA,TRBV5-1,NA,CASSLERGEQYF,TGCGCCAGCAGCTTGGAACGGGGCGAGCAGTACTTC
15,TRBJ1-5,NA,TRBV27,NA,CASGAQGRSNQPQHF,TGTGCCAGCGGTGCACAGGGAAGGAGCAATCAGCCCCAGCATTTT
14,TRBJ1-5,NA,TRBV6-5,NA,CASKEGYSNQPQHF,TGTGCCAGCAAGGAGGGGTATAGCAATCAGCCCCAGCATTTT
15,TRBJ1-2,NA,TRBV19,NA,CASRPLGGLNYGYTF,TGTGCCAGTAGGCCCCTGGGGGGGCTGAACTATGGCTACACCTTC
13,TRBJ1-2,few,TRBV14,NA,CASRKLGAGGYTF,TGTGCCAGCAGGAAACTGGGGGCTGGCGGCTACACCTTC
15,TRBJ1-1,NA,TRBV3-1/TRBV3-2,TRBD1,CASSLPGQGASEAFF,TGTGCCAGCAGCCTTCCGGGACAGGGGGCCTCTGAAGCTTTCTTT
13,TRBJ1-6,NA,TRBV7-9,NA,CASSPTFLSPLHF,TGTGCCAGCAGCCCGACATTCCTCTCACCCCTCCACTTT
14,TRBJ1-5,once,TRBV2,NA,CASSDRVGNQPQHF,TGTGCCAGCAGTGACAGGGTTGGCAATCAGCCCCAGCATTTT
16,TRBJ1-2,NA,TRBV25-1,NA,CASSAGLAKGDYGYTF,TGTGCCAGCAGTGCGGGGTTGGCCAAGGGCGACTATGGCTACACCTTC
18,TRBJ1-1,NA,TRBV10-2,NA,CASSSFPITRRALTEAFF,TGCGCCAGCAGCTCCTTCCCTATTACGCGGAGGGCTCTTACTGAAGCTTTCTTT
14,TRBJ1-1,once,TRBV19,NA,CASSYRGRGTEAFF,TGTGCCAGTAGCTATAGGGGAAGGGGGACTGAAGCTTTCTTT
14,TRBJ1-4,few,TRBV28,NA,CASSPLSGIEKLFF,TGTGCCAGCAGCCCCCTATCCGGGATCGAAAAACTGTTTTTT
14,TRBJ2-2,NA,TRBV5-1,NA,CASSLGGDTGELFF,TGCGCCAGCAGCTTGGGCGGTGACACCGGGGAGCTGTTTTTT
15,TRBJ1-1,NA,TRBV19,NA,CASRPPYGRGTEAFF,TGTGCCAGTAGACCCCCATACGGGAGAGGAACTGAAGCTTTCTTT
12,TRBJ2-2,NA,TRBV12-3/TRBV12-4,NA,CASRSWSGELFF,TGTGCCAGCAGGAGTTGGTCCGGGGAGCTGTTTTTT